This T cell receptor beta chain was sequenced for a study of PD-L1 blockade in urothelial cancer. Study-level information: Analysis of the blood was performed 3 weeks (second dose) and 6 weeks after treatment start.

From germline, CDR1 is MDHEN and CDR2 SYDVKM. V shed 6 bases, J shed 3 bases, and the junction held 10 bases outside the gene matches. The CDR3 loop spans 15 amino acids. Time point reported: pretreatment peripheral blood. The table came from immunoSEQ multiplex PCR; TCRdb's copy has only in-frame clones and leaves some out. This repertoire shows tens of thousands of clones, 75% to 85% found once; its top ten account for 6.5% to 8.5%. V usage is TRBV28 and J usage is TRBJ2-7; 8 bases match TRBD2. The receptor was isolated from a man between 60 and 75 years old with urothelial cancer. The sample was PBMCs, taken around atezolizumab (anti-PD-L1) treatment. Written as DNA, the CDR3 is TGTGCCAGCAGCATCCCGGGAGGGGAGGGCTACGAGCAGTACTTC. It codes for CASSIPGGEGYEQYF.